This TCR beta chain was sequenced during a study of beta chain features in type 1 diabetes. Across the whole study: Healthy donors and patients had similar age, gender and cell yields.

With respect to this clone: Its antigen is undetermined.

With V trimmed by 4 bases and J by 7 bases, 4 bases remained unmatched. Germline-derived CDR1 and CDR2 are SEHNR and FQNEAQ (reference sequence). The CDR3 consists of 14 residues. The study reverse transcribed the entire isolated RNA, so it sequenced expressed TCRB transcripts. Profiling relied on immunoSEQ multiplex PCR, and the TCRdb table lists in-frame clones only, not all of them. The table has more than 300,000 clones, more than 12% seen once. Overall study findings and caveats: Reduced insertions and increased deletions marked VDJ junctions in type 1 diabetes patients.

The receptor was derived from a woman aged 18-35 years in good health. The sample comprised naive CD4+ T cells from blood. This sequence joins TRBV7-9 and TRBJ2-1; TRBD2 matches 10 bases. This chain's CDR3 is CASSSSGSWNEQFF. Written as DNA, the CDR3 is TGTGCCAGCAGCTCTAGCGGGAGTTGGAATGAGCAGTTCTTC. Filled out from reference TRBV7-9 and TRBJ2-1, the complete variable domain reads DTGVSQNPRHKITKRGQNVTFRCDPISEHNRLYWYRQTLGQGPEFLTYFQNEAQLEKSRLLSDRFSAERPKGSFSTLEIQRTEQGDSAMYLCASSSSGSWNEQFFGPGTRLTVL.